The sequence of this TCR beta chain was determined in a study of PD-1 blockade in classical Hodgkin lymphoma. About the study: Administration of nivolumab to patients was at 3 mg/kg intravenously every 2 weeks. General observations from the study: Unlike CD8+ TCR diversity, which did not rise significantly by C4D1, CD4+ TCR diversity did. Diminished baseline TCR diversity has been reported in newly diagnosed patients relative to healthy donors. Before treatment, complete responders showed about the same diversity as newly diagnosed patients.

V trimming: 5 bases; J trimming: 5 bases; junction bases outside the gene matches: 12. This CDR3 comprises 17 residues. In germline, CDR1 is MDHEN, CDR2 SYDVKM. This clone was seen only a few times. Antigen unknown. Indicated time point: cycle 4 day 1 (C4D1), after five to seven weeks of nivolumab. Each patient experienced a relapse that followed autologous stem cell transplantation, and brentuximab vedotin exposure varied. Generated by immunoSEQ multiplex PCR, the TCRdb table keeps only in-frame clones and is missing some. This table holds 20,000 to 30,000 clones, 70% to 80% found once. Specimen: peripheral blood mononuclear cells (PBMCs), collected before the fourth cycle of nivolumab. This TCR derives from a human donor with classical Hodgkin lymphoma. This sequence joins TRBV28 and TRBJ1-2; 12 nucleotides agree with TRBD1. CDR3 bases: TGTGCCAGCAGTACCGGGACAGGGGGCGCAGTAGGGTATGGCTACACCTTC. Translated, it gives CASSTGTGGAVGYGYTF.